This TCR beta chain is drawn from a study of blood T cell repertoires in COVID-19. On the study more broadly: Italy, Spain and the United States were the sources of the convalescent and acute COVID-19 samples. The cDNA or gDNA used as material had been derived from T cells, B-cell-depleted T cells, or PBMCs.

In the original processing: By means of reference gene primer amplification, nucleated cell counts were estimated. The assay was immunoSEQ multiplex PCR, and TCRdb's table has in-frame clones only and misses some. V and J calls and clone size are given by that table; D and trimming were obtained from the DNA. The data hold over 90,000 clones, with about 90% observed a single time. V gave up 3 bases and J gave up 5 bases, with 10 bases separating them. This CDR3 has 12 residues. The germline gives CDR1 DFQATT, CDR2 SNEGSKA (reference sequence). The clonotype was recovered from a woman aged 60 to 75 with acute or convalescent COVID-19. The sample consisted of peripheral blood. The chain is built from TRBV20-1 and TRBJ1-1; TRBD1 is a possible D gene (6 bases). The CDR3 sequence: CSASSGVTEAFF. CDR3 sequence (DNA): TGCAGTGCTAGTTCAGGGGTTACTGAAGCTTTCTTT.